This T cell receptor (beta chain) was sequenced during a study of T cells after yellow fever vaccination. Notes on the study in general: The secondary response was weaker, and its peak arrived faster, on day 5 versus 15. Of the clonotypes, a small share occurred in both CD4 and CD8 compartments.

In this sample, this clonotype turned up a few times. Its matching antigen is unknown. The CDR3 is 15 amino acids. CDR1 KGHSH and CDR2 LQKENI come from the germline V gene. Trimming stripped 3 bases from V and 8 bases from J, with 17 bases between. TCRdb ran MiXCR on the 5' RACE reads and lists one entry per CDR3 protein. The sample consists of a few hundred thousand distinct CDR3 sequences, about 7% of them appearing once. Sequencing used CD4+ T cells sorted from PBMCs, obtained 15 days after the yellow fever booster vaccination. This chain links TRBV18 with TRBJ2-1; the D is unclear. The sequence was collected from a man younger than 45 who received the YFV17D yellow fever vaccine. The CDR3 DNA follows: TGTGCCAGCTCACCGCCTTCGGTCGCTCGGGATGAGCAGTTCTTC. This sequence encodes CASSPPSVARDEQFF.